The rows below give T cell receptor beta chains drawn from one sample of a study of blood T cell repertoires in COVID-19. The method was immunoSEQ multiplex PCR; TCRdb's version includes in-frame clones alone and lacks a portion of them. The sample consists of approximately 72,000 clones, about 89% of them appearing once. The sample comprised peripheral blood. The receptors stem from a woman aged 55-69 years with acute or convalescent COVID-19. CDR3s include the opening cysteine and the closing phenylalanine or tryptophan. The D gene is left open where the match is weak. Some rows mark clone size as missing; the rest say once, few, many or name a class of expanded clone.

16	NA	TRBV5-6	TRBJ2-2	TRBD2	TGTGCCAGCAGCAGAACGGGACTAGCGGGGACCGGGGAGCTGTTTTTT	CASSRTGLAGTGELFF
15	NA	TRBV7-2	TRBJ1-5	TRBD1	TGTGCCAGCAGCCCCCAGACAGGGGGTAATCAGCCCCAGCATTTT	CASSPQTGGNQPQHF
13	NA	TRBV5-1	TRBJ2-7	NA	TGCGCCAGCAGCTTGACTAGGATGAACGAGCAGTACTTC	CASSLTRMNEQYF
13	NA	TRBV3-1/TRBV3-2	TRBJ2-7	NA	TGTGCCAGCAGCCAAGTTCCCGTCTACGAGCAGTACTTC	CASSQVPVYEQYF
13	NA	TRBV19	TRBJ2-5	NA	TGTGCCAGTCCCAGGAGGACGCAAGAGACCCAGTACTTC	CASPRRTQETQYF
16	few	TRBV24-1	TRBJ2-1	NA	TGTGCCACCAGTGGTTTGAGAGGAAGCTCCTACAATGAGCAGTTCTTC	CATSGLRGSSYNEQFF
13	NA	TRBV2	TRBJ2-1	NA	TGTGCCAGCAGCGATCAGGTTAACAATGAGCAGTTCTTC	CASSDQVNNEQFF
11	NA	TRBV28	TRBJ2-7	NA	TGTGCCAGCAGTTTATTCGACGAGCAGTACTTC	CASSLFDEQYF
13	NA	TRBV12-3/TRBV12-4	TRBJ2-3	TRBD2	TGTGCCAGCAACCCCCGGGGAGGGGATACGCAGTATTTT	CASNPRGGDTQYF
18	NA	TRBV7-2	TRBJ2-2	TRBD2	TGTGCCAGCAGCTCCCGCTGGCGGGGGGAGAACACCACCGGGGAGCTGTTTTTT	CASSSRWRGENTTGELFF
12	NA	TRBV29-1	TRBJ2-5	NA	TGCAGCGTTTTAACACAACAAGAGACCCAGTACTTC	CSVLTQQETQYF
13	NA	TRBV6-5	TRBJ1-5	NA	TGTGCCTCCCAGAGGGATGGCAATCAGCCCCAGCATTTT	CASQRDGNQPQHF
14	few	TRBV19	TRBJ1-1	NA	TGTGCCAGTAGTACCCAACAGACAGGCACTGAAGCTTTCTTT	CASSTQQTGTEAFF
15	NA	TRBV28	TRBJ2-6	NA	TGTGCCAGCAAGGGAGGAAGCTCTGGGGCCAACGTCCTGACTTTC	CASKGGSSGANVLTF
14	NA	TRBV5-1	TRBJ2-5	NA	TGCGCCAGCAGCTTGGAGTCCCCGGTGGAGACCCAGTACTTC	CASSLESPVETQYF
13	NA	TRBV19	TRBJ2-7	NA	TGTGCCAGTAGTCGGGACACCTCCTACGAGCAGTACTTC	CASSRDTSYEQYF
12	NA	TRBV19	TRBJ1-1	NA	TGTGCCAGTAGTAGGCTGAACACTGAAGCTTTCTTT	CASSRLNTEAFF
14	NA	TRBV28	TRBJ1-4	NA	TGTGCCAGCAGCCCGGTCAACCAGGATGAAAAACTGTTTTTT	CASSPVNQDEKLFF
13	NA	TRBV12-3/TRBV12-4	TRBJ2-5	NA	TGTGCCAGCAGTTTATTCGGGGGAGAGACCCAGTACTTC	CASSLFGGETQYF
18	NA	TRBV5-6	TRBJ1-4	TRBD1	TGTGCCAGCAGCCCTCTCGGGACAGGGCTTACGACTAATGAAAAACTGTTTTTT	CASSPLGTGLTTNEKLFF
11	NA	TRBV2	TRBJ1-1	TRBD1	TGTGCCAGCAACAGGGGGGCTGAAGCTTTCTTT	CASNRGAEAFF
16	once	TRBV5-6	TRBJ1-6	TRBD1	TGTGCCAGCAGCTTGGCCGGGGACAGGGCTCTGGCTCCCCTCCACTTT	CASSLAGDRALAPLHF
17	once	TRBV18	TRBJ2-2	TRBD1	TGTGCCAGCTCACCATACCCCCAGGGGGCAAACACCGGGGAGCTGTTTTTT	CASSPYPQGANTGELFF
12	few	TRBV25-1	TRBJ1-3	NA	TGTGCGACTCAAGGGGCAGGAAACACCATATATTTT	CATQGAGNTIYF
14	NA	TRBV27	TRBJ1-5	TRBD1	TGTGCCAGCGCCCGGACAGGGGGAAATCAGCCCCAGCATTTT	CASARTGGNQPQHF
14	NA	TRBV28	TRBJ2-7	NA	TGTGCCAGCAGTTCGTCAAGCTTCTCCTACGAGCAGTACTTC	CASSSSSFSYEQYF
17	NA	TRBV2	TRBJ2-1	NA	TGTGCCAGCAGTGAACGACAGCTCCCGACCTCCTACAATGAGCAGTTCTTC	CASSERQLPTSYNEQFF
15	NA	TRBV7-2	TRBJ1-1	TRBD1	TGTGCCAGCAGCCTGCTGACAGGGGGGGTCACTGAAGCTTTCTTT	CASSLLTGGVTEAFF
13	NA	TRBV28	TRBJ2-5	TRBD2	TGTGCCAGCAGTTTAGGCGGGGGAGAGACCCAGTACTTC	CASSLGGGETQYF
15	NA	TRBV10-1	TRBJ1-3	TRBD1	TGCGCCAGTGATGGGACAGTTTTCTCTGGAAACACCATATATTTT	CASDGTVFSGNTIYF
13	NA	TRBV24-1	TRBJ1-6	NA	TGTGCCACCCAACCTTCGCTAAGTTCACCCCTCCACTTT	CATQPSLSSPLHF
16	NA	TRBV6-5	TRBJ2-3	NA	TGTGCCAGCAGTTACTCGAAGAGGGTGCTCACAGATACGCAGTATTTT	CASSYSKRVLTDTQYF
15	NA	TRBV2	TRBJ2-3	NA	TGTGCCATTAAATTCGGGAGACAAGCAAGGGATACGCAGTATTTT	CAIKFGRQARDTQYF
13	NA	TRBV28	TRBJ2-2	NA	TGTGCCAGCAGTCTCAGTAACACCGGGGAGCTGTTTTTT	CASSLSNTGELFF
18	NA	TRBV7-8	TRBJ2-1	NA	TGTGCCAGCAGCTTAGGGTTTCTGAGGGACATAACCGGGAATGAGCAGTTCTTC	CASSLGFLRDITGNEQFF
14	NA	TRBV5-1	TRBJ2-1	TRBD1	TGCGCCAGCAGCCCCGGGACAGCGGCCAATGAGCAGTTCTTC	CASSPGTAANEQFF
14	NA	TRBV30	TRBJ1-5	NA	TGTGCCTGGAGTCTTGACAGAAGCAATCAGCCCCAGCATTTT	CAWSLDRSNQPQHF
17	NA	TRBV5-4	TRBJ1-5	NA	TGTGCCAGCAGCCGCTTCCGTGGCAGATCCCCGAATGGGCCCCAGCATTTT	CASSRFRGRSPNGPQHF
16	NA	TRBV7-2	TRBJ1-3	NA	TGTGCCAGCAGCTTATCTGTCCAGGCCCCTGGAAACACCATATATTTT	CASSLSVQAPGNTIYF
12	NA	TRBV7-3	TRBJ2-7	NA	TGTGCCAGCAGCCCTCAGGGAGGCGAGCAGTACTTC	CASSPQGGEQYF
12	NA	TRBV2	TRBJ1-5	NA	TGTGCCAGCAGTGACAGGAATCAGCCCCAGCATTTT	CASSDRNQPQHF
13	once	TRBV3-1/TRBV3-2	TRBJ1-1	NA	TGTGCCAGCAGCCAAGTTGGGGCACCTGAAGCTTTCTTT	CASSQVGAPEAFF
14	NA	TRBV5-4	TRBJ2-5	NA	TGTGCCAGCAGCTTGACAGGGCCCCAAGAGACCCAGTACTTC	CASSLTGPQETQYF
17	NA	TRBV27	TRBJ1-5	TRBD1	TGTGCCAGCAGTTTAATCCAGGGGGTTCGTGGCAATCAGCCCCAGCATTTT	CASSLIQGVRGNQPQHF
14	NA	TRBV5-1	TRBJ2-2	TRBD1	TGCGCCAGCTCCGGGACAGCGAACACCGGGGAGCTGTTTTTT	CASSGTANTGELFF
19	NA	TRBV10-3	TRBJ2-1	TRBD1	TGTGCCATCAGTGAGACCCGGACAGGGGGCGCAGGGTATTACAATGAGCAGTTCTTC	CAISETRTGGAGYYNEQFF
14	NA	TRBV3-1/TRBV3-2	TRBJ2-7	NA	TGTGCCAGCAGCCAAGACCCCAGCTCCTACGAGCAGTACTTC	CASSQDPSSYEQYF
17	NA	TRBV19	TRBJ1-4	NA	TGTGCCAGCTCACGGGAGTCTTTCCGAGCAACTAATGAAAAACTGTTTTTT	CASSRESFRATNEKLFF
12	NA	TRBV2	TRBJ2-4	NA	TGTGCCAGCAGTCCGTGGGGGGACATTCAGTACTTC	CASSPWGDIQYF
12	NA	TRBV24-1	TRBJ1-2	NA	TGTGCCACCAGTGATTTGTATTCGAGACAGACCTTC	CATSDLYSRQTF
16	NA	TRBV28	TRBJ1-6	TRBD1	TGTGCCAGCAGTCCAGAATCGACAGGGTATAATTCACCCCTCCACTTT	CASSPESTGYNSPLHF
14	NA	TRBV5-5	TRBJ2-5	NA	TGTGCCAGCACTTCCAGGGAGGACGAAGAGACCCAGTACTTC	CASTSREDEETQYF
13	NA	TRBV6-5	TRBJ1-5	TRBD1	TGTGCCAGCAGCCCGACAGGGGTCCAGCCCCAGCATTTT	CASSPTGVQPQHF
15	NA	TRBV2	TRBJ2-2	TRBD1	TGTGCCAGCAGGGAGGGACAGGGGGCAACCGGGGAGCTGTTTTTT	CASREGQGATGELFF